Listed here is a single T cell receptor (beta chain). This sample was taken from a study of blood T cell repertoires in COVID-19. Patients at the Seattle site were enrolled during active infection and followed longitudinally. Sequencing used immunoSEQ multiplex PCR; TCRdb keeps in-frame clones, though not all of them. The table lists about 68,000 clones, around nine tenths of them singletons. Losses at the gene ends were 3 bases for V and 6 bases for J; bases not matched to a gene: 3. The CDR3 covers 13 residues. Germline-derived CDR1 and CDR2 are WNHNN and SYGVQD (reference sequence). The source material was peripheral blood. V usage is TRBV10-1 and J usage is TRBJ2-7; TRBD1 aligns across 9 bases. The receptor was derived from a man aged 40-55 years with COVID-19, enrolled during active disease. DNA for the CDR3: TGCGCCAGCAGTGACGCGACAGGGGGCGAGCAGTACTTC. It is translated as CASSDATGGEQYF.